The 13 T cell receptor beta chains listed next were all sequenced from one sample in a study of regulatory T cells in long-lasting Graves disease. The time point is: newly diagnosed GD, antithyroid drugs for less than 3 months. RNA from PBMCs was the source of the TCR library. Investigators prepared the TCR beta libraries by applying iRepertoire HTBI primers and Arm-PCR of CDR3 regions. TCRdb re-analysed the multiplex PCR reads in MiXCR, keeping a single row per CDR3 protein. There are 550,000 to 650,000 distinct CDR3 sequences in the sample; 15% to 20% occur only once, and around 12% lies in the top ten. The same sample was also studied in work on T cells in Graves' hyperthyroidism and ophthalmopathy.

Sequenced here: peripheral blood mononuclear cells (PBMCs), sampled at new diagnosis, from a patient treated with antithyroid drugs. All receptors come from a man in his late teens or twenties with Graves disease.

V gene TRBV20-1 combines with J gene TRBJ2-5; TRBD1 matches 7 bases. With 5 bases clipped from V and 5 bases from J, the junction kept 8 bases outside the gene matches. The CDR3 consists of 13 residues. Germline V lookup: CDR1 DFQATT, CDR2 SNEGSKA (reference sequence). The CDR3 here is CSAAPTGQETQYF. In DNA form, the CDR3 reads TGCAGTGCTGCACCGACAGGGCAGGAGACCCAGTACTTC.

To note about this clonotype: This sequence may be a read error, since a much larger clone differs from it by one base. The V and J genes are TRBV3-1 and TRBJ2-5; D not certain. The germline V gene encodes CDR1 LGHDT and CDR2 YNNKEL (reference sequence). CDR3 length: 12 residues. The CDR3 DNA follows: TGTGCCCGCAGCCAGCACGCGGAGACCCAGTACTTC. This codes for CARSQHAETQYF.

In its sample, this clonotype was seen a few times. This chain connects TRBV7-3 to TRBJ2-1, with D uncertain. Trimming removed 2 bases at V and 5 bases at J, with 7 bases between. In germline, CDR1 is SGHTA, CDR2 FQGTGA. The CDR3 runs to 13 residues. CDR3 nucleotides: TGTGCCAGCAGCTTAGCGGTACACAATGAGCAGTTCTTC. Residues: CASSLAVHNEQFF.

J is TRBJ1-3 and V is TRBV7-9; D is unresolved. Germline loops: CDR1 SEHNR, CDR2 FQNEAQ (reference sequence). The ends were cut back, 1 base at V and 1 base at J, with 8 bases in the middle. CDR3 length equals 15 residues. Here the CDR3 reads CASSLVEASGNTIYF. The CDR3 nucleotides read TGTGCCAGCAGCTTAGTAGAGGCTTCTGGAAACACCATATATTTT.

This clonotype was counted many times. This chain joins TRBV11-2 and TRBJ2-2, with no clear D. The germline V gene has CDR1 SGHAT and CDR2 FQNNGV. There are 16 residues in the CDR3. V dropped 1 base and J dropped 6 bases, with 15 bases sitting between them. The CDR3 DNA reads TGTGCCAGCAGCTTAGGGATGCCAGGCCGTCCCGGGGAGCTGTTTTTT. This sequence encodes CASSLGMPGRPGELFF.

This clonotype was seen repeatedly, ten times or more. V usage is TRBV12-3 or TRBV12-4 and J usage is TRBJ2-4, with TRBD1 matching over 12 bases. Losses at the gene ends were 5 bases for V and 5 bases for J; bases not matched to a gene: 13. This CDR3 contains 18 residues. The CDR3 DNA sequence: TGTGCCAGCAGTACCACCGGGACAGGGGGCTCGGGGCAAAACATTCAGTACTTC. Its protein is CASSTTGTGGSGQNIQYF.

This clonotype was counted a few times. The V gene is TRBV20-1, the J gene TRBJ2-7, with D possibly being TRBD2 (6 bases). This CDR3 is built from 15 residues. Germline CDR1 reads DFQATT; CDR2 reads SNEGSKA (reference sequence). V dropped 2 bases and J dropped 2 bases, with 16 bases sitting between them. For the CDR3, the DNA is TGCAGTGCTAGACCAACTAGCTGGAGGCCCTACGAGCAGTACTTC. Residues: CSARPTSWRPYEQYF.

There are a few counts of this clonotype. The gene calls are TRBV9 and TRBJ2-1; D unresolved. The length of the CDR3 is 13 residues. V was pared by 0 bases and J by 6 bases, with 7 bases between. CDR1 SGDLS and CDR2 YYNGEE come from the germline V gene. The CDR3 sequence: CASSVASTNEQFF. In DNA form, the CDR3 reads TGTGCCAGCAGCGTAGCTTCAACCAATGAGCAGTTCTTC. Full variable domain (rest looked up from reference TRBV9 and TRBJ2-1): DSGVTQTPKHLITATGQRVTLRCSPRSGDLSVYWYQQSLDQGLQFLIQYYNGEERAKGNILERFSAQQFPDLHSELNLSSLELGDSALYFCASSVASTNEQFFGPGTRLTVL.

This clonotype was picked up many times. The chain joins TRBV6-5 to TRBJ2-5; D is unclear. The CDR3 is 14 amino acids. Germline CDR1 is MNHEY and CDR2 is SVGAGI. V gave up 0 bases and J gave up 0 bases, with 5 bases separating them. CDR3 DNA sequence: TGTGCCAGCAGTTACTCTACAGACCAAGAGACCCAGTACTTC. Translation: CASSYSTDQETQYF.

The chain is built from TRBV5-1 and TRBJ1-5; D not certain. The length of the CDR3 is 13 residues. Trimming stripped 4 bases from V and 5 bases from J, with 10 bases between. Looked up from germline, CDR1 is SGHRS and CDR2 is YFSETQ. DNA of the CDR3: TGCGCCAGCAGCCAAGTCCCCGATCAGCCCCAGCATTTT. It specifies CASSQVPDQPQHF.

The table lists this clonotype with a count of one. With a much larger clone just one base away, this may be a read error. The gene calls are TRBV11-1 and TRBJ2-3; 14 bases agree with TRBD2. Germline V CDR1 and CDR2: SGHAT, FQDESV (reference sequence). This CDR3 is built from 20 residues. CDR3 protein: CASSPRTSGRNGVPADTRYF. The CDR3 nucleotides are TGTGCCAGCAGCCCCCGGACTAGCGGGAGGAACGGCGTGCCGGCAGATACGCGGTATTTT.

This clonotype was detected many times. The V call is TRBV28, the J call TRBJ1-2; 9 bases fit TRBD1. With 5 bases clipped from V and 5 bases from J, the junction kept 6 bases outside the gene matches. This CDR3 spans 14 amino acids. The germline gives CDR1 MDHEN, CDR2 SYDVKM. This chain's CDR3 is CASSETGGLYGYTF. In nucleotides, the CDR3 is TGTGCCAGCAGTGAGACAGGGGGATTGTATGGCTACACCTTC.

Only a few counts were recorded for this clonotype. A single base separates this from a much larger clone, so it may be a read error. This sequence joins TRBV12-3 or TRBV12-4 and TRBJ1-1; TRBD1 aligns across 12 bases. The CDR3 consists of 13 residues. This chain's CDR3 is CVSTPGQGALAFF. DNA of the CDR3: TGTGTCAGTACACCGGGACAGGGGGCATTAGCTTTCTTT.